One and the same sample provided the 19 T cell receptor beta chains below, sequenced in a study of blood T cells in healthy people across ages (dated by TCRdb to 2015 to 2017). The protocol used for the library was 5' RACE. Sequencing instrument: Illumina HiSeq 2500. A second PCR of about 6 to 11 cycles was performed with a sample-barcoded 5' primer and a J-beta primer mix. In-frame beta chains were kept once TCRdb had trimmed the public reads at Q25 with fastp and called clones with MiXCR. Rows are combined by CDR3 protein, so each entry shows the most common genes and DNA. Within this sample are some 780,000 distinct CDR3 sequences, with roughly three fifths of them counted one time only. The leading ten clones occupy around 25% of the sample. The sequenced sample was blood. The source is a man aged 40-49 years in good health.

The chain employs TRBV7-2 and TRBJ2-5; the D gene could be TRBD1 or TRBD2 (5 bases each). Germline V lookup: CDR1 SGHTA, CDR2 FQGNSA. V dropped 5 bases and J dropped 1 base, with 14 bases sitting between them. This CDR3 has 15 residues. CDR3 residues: CASSPSGTFQETQYF. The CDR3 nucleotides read TGTGCCAGCAGCCCCTCGGGGACCTTCCAAGAGACCCAGTACTTC.

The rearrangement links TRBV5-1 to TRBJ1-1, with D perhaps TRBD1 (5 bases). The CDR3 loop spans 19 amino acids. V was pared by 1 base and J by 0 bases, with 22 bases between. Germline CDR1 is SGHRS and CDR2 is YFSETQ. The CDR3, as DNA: TGCGCCAGCAGCTTGAGGTCGGTGGGGCGCCACTCCATGAACACTGAAGCTTTCTTT. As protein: CASSLRSVGRHSMNTEAFF.

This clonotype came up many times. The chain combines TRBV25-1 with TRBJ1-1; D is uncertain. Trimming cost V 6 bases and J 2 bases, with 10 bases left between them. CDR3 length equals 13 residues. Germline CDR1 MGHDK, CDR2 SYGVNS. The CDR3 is CASSVTRNTEAFF. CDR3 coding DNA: TGTGCCAGCAGCGTGACAAGAAACACTGAAGCTTTCTTT.

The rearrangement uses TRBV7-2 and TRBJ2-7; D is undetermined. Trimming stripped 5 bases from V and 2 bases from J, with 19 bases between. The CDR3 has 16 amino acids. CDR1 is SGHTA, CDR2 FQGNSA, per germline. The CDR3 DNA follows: TGTGCCAGCAGCACCCGCGAGTCAGACCGAGCCTACGAGCAGTACTTC. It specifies CASSTRESDRAYEQYF.

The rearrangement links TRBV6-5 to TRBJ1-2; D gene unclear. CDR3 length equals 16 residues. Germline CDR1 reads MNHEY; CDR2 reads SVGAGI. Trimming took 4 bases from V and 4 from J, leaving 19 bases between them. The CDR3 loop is CASSSLTSNQPYGYTF. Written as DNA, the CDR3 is TGTGCCAGCAGTTCCCTTACATCAAATCAGCCCTATGGCTACACCTTC.

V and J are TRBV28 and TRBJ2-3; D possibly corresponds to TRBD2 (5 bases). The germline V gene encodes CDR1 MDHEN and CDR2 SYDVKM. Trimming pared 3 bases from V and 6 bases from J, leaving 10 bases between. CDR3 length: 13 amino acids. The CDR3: CASSFYPGDTQYF. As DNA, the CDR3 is TGTGCCAGCAGTTTTTATCCGGGGGATACGCAGTATTTT.

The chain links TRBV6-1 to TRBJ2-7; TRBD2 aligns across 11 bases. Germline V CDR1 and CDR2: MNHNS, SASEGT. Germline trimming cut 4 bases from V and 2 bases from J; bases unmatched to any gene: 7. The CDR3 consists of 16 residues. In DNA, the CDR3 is TGTGCCAGCAGTGGCCCCGGGACTAGCGGACCCTACGAGCAGTACTTC. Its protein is CASSGPGTSGPYEQYF.

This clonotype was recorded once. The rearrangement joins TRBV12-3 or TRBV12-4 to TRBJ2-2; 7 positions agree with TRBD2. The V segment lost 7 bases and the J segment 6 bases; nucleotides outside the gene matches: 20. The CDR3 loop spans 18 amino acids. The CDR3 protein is CASTNEMGLGGSAGELFF. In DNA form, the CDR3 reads TGTGCCAGCACCAACGAGATGGGGCTCGGGGGGTCCGCCGGGGAGCTGTTTTTT.

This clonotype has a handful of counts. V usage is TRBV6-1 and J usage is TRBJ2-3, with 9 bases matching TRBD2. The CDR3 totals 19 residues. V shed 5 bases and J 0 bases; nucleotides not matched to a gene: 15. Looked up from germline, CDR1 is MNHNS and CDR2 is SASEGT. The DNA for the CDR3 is TGTGCCAGCAGTCCGTCGACTAGCGGCTATTTTAAAAGCACAGATACGCAGTATTTT. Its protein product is CASSPSTSGYFKSTDTQYF.

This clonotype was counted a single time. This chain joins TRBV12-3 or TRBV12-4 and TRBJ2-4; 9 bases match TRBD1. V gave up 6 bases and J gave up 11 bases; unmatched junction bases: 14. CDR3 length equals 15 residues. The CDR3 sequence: CASSQGQGPATFQYF. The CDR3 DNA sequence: TGTGCCAGCAGCCAGGGACAGGGACCCGCAACGTTTCAGTACTTC.

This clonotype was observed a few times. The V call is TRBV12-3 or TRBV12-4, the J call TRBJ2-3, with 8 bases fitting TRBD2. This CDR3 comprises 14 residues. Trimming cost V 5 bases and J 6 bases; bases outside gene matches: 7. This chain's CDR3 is CASSPTSVADTQYF. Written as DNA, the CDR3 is TGTGCCAGCAGTCCGACTAGCGTGGCGGATACGCAGTATTTT.

CDR3 sequence (DNA): TGTGCCAGCAAAGGGGCCTATAGGACAGACCGCACCTACGAGCAGTACTTC. Its protein is CASKGAYRTDRTYEQYF. The gene calls are TRBV2 and TRBJ2-7; TRBD1 might be the D (6 bases). The CDR3 is 17 amino acids. Trimming pared 7 bases from V and 2 bases from J, leaving 24 bases between. Per the germline V gene, CDR1 is SNHLY and CDR2 is FYNNEI. The full variable domain, its missing parts supplied by reference TRBV2 and TRBJ2-7, is EPEVTQTPSHQVTQMGQEVILRCVPISNHLYFYWYRQILGQKVEFLVSFYNNEISEKSEIFDDQFSVERPDGSNFTLKIRSTKLEDSAMYFCASKGAYRTDRTYEQYFGPGTRLTVT.

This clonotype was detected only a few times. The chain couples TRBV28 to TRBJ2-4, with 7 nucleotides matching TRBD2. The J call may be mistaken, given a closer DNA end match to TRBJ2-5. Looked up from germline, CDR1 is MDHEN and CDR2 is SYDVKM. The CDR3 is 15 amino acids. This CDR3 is CASSFFLGGQETQYF. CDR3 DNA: TGTGCCAGCAGTTTTTTTCTCGGGGGGCAAGAGACCCAGTACTTC.

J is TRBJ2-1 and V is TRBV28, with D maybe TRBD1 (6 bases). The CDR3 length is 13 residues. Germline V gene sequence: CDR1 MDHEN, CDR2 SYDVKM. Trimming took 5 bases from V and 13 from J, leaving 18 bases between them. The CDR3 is CASSKLDRPVQFF. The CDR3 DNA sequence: TGTGCCAGCAGTAAACTCGACAGGCCTGTCCAGTTCTTC.

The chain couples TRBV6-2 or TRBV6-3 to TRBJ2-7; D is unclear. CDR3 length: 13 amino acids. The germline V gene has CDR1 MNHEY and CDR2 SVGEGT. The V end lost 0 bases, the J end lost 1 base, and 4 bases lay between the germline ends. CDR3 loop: CASSYSRSYEQYF. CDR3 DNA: TGTGCCAGCAGTTACTCGAGGTCCTACGAGCAGTACTTC.

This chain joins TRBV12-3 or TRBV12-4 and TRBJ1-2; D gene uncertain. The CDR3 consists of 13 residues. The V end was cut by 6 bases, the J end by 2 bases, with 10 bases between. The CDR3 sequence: CASSHAQNYGYTF. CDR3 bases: TGTGCCAGCAGCCACGCCCAGAACTATGGCTACACCTTC.

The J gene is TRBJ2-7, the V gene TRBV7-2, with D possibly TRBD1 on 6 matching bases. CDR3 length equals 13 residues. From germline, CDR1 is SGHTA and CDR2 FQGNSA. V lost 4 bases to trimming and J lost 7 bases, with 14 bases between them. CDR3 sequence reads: CASSYRVTNEQYF. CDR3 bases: TGTGCCAGCAGCTACAGGGTCACCAATGAGCAGTACTTC.

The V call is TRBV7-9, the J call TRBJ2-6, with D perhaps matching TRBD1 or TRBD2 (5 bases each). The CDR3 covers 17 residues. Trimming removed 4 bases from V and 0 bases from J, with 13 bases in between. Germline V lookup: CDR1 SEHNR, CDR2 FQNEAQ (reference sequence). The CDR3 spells CASSSQDGTSGANVLTF. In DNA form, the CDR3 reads TGTGCCAGCAGCTCCCAGGACGGGACCTCTGGGGCCAACGTCCTGACTTTC.

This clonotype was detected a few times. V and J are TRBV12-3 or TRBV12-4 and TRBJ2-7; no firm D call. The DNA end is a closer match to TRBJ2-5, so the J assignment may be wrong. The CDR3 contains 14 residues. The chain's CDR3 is CASSFVEDQETQYF. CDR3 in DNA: TGTGCCAGCAGTTTTGTGGAAGACCAAGAGACCCAGTACTTC.